This section outlines one T cell receptor (beta chain) sequence together with its context. This CDR3 comprises 13 residues. The ends were cut back, 4 bases at V and 5 bases at J, with 9 bases in the middle. This sample is drawn from a study of blood T cell repertoires in COVID-19. The overall study: The United States, Italy and Spain supplied acute and convalescent COVID-19 samples. T cells, B-cell-depleted T cells, or PBMCs supplied cDNA or gDNA.

Original processing methods: By means of reference gene primer amplification, nucleated cell counts were estimated. This table comes from immunoSEQ multiplex PCR, and its TCRdb copy is limited to in-frame clones, with some not included. Clone size and V and J calls were adopted from that table, with D and trimming inferred from the DNA. In the table there are about 110,000 clones, 70% to 85% of which are singletons. This clonotype was obtained from a woman aged 60-75 years with acute or convalescent COVID-19. Sequencing used peripheral blood. This chain joins TRBV12-3 or TRBV12-4 and TRBJ1-3; the D is unclear. The DNA of the CDR3 is TGTGCCAGCAGTTCGAGCTCCCGAAACACCATATATTTT. Translation: CASSSSSRNTIYF.